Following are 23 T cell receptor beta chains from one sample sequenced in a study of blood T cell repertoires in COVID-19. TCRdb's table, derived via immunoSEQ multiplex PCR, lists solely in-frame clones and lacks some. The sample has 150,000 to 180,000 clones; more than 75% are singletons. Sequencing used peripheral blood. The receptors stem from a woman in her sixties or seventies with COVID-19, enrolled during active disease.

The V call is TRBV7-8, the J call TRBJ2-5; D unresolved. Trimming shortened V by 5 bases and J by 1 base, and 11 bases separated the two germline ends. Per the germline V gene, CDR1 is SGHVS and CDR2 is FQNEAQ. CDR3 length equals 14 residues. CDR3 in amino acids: CASSPRRSQETQYF. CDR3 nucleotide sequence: TGTGCCAGCAGCCCCCGGCGGAGCCAAGAGACCCAGTACTTC.

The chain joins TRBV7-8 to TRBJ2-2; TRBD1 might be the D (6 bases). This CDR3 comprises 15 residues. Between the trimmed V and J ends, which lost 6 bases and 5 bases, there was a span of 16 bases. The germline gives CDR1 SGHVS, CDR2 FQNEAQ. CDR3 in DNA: TGTGCCAGCAGACCAAACAGGGCGAGTACCGGGGAGCTGTTTTTT. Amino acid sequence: CASRPNRASTGELFF.

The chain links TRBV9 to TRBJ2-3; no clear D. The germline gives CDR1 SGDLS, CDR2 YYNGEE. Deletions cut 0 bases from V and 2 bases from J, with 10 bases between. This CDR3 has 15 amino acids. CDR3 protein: CASSVGQIFTDTQYF. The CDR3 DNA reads TGTGCCAGCAGCGTAGGGCAAATTTTCACAGATACGCAGTATTTT.

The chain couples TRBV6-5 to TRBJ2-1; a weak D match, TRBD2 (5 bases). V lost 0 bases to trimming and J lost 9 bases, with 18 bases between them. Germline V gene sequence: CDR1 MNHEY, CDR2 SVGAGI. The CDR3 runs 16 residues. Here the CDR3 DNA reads TGTGCCAGCAGTTACTCACAAGCGGCCTCCCTAAGTGAGCAGTTCTTC. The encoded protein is CASSYSQAASLSEQFF.

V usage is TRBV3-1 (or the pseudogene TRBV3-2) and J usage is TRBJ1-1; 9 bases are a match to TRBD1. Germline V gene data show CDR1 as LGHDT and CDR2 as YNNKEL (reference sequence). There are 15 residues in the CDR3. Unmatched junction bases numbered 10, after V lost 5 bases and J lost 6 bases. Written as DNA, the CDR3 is TGTGCCAGCAGCTTACGGACAGGGGCGACATCTGAAGCTTTCTTT. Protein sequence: CASSLRTGATSEAFF.

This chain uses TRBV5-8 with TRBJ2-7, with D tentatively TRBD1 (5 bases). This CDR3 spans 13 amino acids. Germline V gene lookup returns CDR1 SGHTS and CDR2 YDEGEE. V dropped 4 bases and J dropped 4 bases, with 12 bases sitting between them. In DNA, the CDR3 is TGTGCCAGCAGCCGTGGACAACTTTACGAGCAGTACGTC. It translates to CASSRGQLYEQYV.

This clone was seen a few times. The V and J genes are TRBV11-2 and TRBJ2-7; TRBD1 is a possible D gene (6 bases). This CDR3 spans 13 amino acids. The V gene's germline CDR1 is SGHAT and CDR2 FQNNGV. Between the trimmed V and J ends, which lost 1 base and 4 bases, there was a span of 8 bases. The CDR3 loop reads CASSLVGGYEQYV. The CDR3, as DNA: TGTGCCAGCAGCTTAGTAGGGGGTTACGAGCAGTACGTC.

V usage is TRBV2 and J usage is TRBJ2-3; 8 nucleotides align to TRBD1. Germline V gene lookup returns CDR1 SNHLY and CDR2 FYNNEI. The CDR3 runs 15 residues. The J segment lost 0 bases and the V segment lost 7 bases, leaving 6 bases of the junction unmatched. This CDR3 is CASTGTGSSTDTQYF. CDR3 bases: TGTGCCAGCACCGGGACAGGAAGTAGCACAGATACGCAGTATTTT.

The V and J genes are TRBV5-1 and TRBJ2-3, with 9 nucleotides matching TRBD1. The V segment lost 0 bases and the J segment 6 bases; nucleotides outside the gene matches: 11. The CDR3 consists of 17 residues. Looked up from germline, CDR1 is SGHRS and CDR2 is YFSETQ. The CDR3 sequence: CASSLDRRTGVSDTQYF. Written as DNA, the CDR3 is TGCGCCAGCAGCTTGGACAGGAGGACAGGGGTATCGGATACGCAGTATTTT.

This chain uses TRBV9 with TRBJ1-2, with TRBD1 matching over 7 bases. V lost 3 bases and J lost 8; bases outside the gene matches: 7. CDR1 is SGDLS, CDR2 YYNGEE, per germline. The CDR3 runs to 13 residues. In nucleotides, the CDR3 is TGTGCCAGCAGCGCGGGACAGAGTCGGGGCTACACCTTC. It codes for CASSAGQSRGYTF.

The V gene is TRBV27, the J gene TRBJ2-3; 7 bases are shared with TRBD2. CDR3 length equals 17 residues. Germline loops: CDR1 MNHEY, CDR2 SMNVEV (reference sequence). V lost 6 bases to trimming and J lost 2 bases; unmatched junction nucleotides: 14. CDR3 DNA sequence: TGTGCCAGCAGCTATATCTGGCAAGCGGGGAACACAGATACGCAGTATTTT. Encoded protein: CASSYIWQAGNTDTQYF.

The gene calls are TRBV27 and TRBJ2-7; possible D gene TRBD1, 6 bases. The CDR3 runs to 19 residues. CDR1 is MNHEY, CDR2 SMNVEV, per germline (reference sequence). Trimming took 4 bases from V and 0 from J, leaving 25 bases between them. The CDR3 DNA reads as TGTGCCAGCAGTTCCACAACTAAAGGAAGTCAGGGGCTCTCCTACGAGCAGTACGTC. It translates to CASSSTTKGSQGLSYEQYV.

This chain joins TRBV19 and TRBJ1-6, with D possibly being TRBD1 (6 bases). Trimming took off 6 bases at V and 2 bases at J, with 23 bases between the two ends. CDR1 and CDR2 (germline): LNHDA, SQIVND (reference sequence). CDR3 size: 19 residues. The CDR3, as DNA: TGTGCCAGTAGCACCCACCACGACAGGCTGAGGGCCTATAATTCACCCCTCCACTTT. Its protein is CASSTHHDRLRAYNSPLHF.

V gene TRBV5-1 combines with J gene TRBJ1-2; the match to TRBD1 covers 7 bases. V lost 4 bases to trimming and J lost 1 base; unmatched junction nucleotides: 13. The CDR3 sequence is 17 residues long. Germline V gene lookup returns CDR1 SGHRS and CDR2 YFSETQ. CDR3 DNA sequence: TGCGCCAGCAGCCTTCAATCCGACAGGGCCAGTAACTATGGCTACACCTTC. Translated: CASSLQSDRASNYGYTF.

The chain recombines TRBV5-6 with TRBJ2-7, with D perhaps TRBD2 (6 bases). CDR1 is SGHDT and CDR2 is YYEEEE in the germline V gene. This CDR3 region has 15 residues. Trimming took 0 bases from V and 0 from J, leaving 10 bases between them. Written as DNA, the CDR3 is TGTGCCAGCAGCTTGGGGCTAGCGACCTCCTACGAGCAGTACTTC. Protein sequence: CASSLGLATSYEQYF. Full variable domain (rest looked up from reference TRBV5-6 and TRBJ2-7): DAGVTQSPTHLIKTRGQQVTLRCSPKSGHDTVSWYQQALGQGPQFIFQYYEEEERQRGNFPDRFSGHQFPNYSSELNVNALLLGDSALYLCASSLGLATSYEQYFGPGTRLTVT.

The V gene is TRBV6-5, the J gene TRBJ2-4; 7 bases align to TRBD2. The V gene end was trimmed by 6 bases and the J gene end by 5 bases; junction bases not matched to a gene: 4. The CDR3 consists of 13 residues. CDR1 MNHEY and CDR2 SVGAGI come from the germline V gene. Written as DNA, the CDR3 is TGTGCCAGCAGCCGGGACTACCAAAACATTCAGTACTTC. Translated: CASSRDYQNIQYF.

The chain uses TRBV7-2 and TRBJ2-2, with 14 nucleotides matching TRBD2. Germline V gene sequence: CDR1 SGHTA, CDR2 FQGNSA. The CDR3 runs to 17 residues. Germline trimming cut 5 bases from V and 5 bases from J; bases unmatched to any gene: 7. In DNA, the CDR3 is TGTGCCAGCAGCACCCGGACTAGCGGGAGGCAGACCGGGGAGCTGTTTTTT. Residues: CASSTRTSGRQTGELFF.

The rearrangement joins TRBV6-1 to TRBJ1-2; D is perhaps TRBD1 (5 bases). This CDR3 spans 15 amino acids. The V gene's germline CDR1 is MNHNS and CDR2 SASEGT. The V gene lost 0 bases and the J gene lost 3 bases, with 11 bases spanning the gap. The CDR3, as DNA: TGTGCCAGCAGTGAAGCCCCGACAGTGGACTATGGCTACACCTTC. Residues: CASSEAPTVDYGYTF.

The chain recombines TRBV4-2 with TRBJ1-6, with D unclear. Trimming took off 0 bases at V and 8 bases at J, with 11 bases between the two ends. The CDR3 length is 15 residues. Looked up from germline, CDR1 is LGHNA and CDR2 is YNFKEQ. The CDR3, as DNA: TGTGCCAGCAGCCAAGATACCGGGGAAGATTCACCCCTCCACTTT. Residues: CASSQDTGEDSPLHF.

For the CDR3, the DNA is TGTGCCACCAGTGATACGTCCGGGACAGGTGAAGGGGCACGGCAGCCCCAGCATTTT. Encoded protein: CATSDTSGTGEGARQPQHF. V and J are TRBV24-1 and TRBJ1-5, with 8 nucleotides matching TRBD1. Germline V gives CDR1 KGHDR, CDR2 SFDVKD. Trimming cost V 3 bases and J 7 bases; bases outside gene matches: 19. The CDR3 contains 19 residues.

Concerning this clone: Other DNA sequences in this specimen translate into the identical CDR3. The CDR3 bases are TGTGCCAGCAGTCTAAACACCGGGGAGCTGTTTTTT. Amino acids: CASSLNTGELFF. This sequence joins TRBV7-3 and TRBJ2-2; D is undetermined. The CDR3 covers 12 residues. V was trimmed by 6 bases and J by 2 bases, leaving 4 bases between them. Germline V CDR1 and CDR2: SGHTA, FQGTGA.

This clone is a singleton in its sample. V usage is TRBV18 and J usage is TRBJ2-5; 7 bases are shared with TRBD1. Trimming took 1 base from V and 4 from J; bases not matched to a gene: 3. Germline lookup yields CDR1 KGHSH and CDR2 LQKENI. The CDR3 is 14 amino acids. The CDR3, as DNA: TGTGCCAGCTCACCACGACAGGGACGAGAGACCCAGTACTTC. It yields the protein CASSPRQGRETQYF.

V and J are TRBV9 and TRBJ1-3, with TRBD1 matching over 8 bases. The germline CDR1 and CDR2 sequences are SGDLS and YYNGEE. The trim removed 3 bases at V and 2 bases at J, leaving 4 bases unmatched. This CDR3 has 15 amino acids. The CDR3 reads CASSASGGPGNTIYF. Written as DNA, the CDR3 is TGTGCCAGCAGCGCCTCAGGGGGCCCTGGAAACACCATATATTTT. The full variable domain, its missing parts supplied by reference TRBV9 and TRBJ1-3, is DSGVTQTPKHLITATGQRVTLRCSPRSGDLSVYWYQQSLDQGLQFLIQYYNGEERAKGNILERFSAQQFPDLHSELNLSSLELGDSALYFCASSASGGPGNTIYFGEGSWLTVV.